Reported below is one TCR beta chain. As yet, its antigen is unknown. V lost 2 bases to trimming and J lost 5 bases, with 10 bases between them. The CDR3 is made up of 13 amino acids. A sample-barcoded 5' primer and a J-beta primer mix were used in a second PCR of roughly 7 to 12 cycles. A single record per CDR3 protein comes from TCRdb applying MiXCR to the 5' RACE reads. The data hold about 1.4 million distinct CDR3 sequences, with approximately 59% observed a single time. This entry belongs to a study of blood T cells in healthy people across ages. General observations from the study: From one million sequenced T cells, diversity estimates were lower bounds.

In each sample, at least 6.5 million PBMCs were isolated. The total RNA that was extracted per sample amounted to at least 5 micrograms. This clonotype was obtained from a man aged 18 to 29 in good health. The chain is built from TRBV12-3 or TRBV12-4 and TRBJ2-7; TRBD1 is a possible D gene (6 bases). The sequenced material came from blood. In DNA form, the CDR3 reads TGTGCCAGCAGTTTACAGGGGATCCACGAGCAGTACTTC. Translation gives CASSLQGIHEQYF.